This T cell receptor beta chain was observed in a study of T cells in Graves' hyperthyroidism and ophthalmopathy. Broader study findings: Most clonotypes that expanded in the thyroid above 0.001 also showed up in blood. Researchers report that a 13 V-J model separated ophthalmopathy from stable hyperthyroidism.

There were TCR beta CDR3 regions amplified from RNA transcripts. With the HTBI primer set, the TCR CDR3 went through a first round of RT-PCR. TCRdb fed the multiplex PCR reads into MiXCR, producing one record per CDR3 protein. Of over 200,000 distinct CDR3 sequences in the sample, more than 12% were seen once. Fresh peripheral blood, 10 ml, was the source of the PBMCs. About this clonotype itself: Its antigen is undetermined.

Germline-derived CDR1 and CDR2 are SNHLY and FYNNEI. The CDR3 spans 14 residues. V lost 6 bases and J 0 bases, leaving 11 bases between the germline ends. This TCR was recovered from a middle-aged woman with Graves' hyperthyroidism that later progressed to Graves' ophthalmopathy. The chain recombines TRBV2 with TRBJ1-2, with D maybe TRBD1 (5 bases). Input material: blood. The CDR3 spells CASSPRASNYGYTF. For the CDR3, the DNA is TGTGCCAGCAGCCCCAGGGCCTCTAACTATGGCTACACCTTC. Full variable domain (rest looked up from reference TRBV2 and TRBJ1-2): EPEVTQTPSHQVTQMGQEVILRCVPISNHLYFYWYRQILGQKVEFLVSFYNNEISEKSEIFDDQFSVERPDGSNFTLKIRSTKLEDSAMYFCASSPRASNYGYTFGSGTRLTVV.